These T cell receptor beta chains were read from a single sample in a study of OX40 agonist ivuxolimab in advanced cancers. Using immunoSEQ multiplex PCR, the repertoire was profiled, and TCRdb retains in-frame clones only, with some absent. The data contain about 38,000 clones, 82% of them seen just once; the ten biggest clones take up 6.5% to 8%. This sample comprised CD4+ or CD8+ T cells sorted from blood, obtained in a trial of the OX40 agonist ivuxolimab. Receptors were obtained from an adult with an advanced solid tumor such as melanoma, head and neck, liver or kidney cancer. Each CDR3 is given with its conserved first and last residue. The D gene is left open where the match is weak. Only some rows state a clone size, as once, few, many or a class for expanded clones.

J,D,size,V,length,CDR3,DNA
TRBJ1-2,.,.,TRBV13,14,CASSLGRTDYGYTF,TGTGCCAGCAGCTTAGGGCGGACAGACTATGGCTACACCTTC
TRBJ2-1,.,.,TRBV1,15,CTSSHNPGLGNEQFF,TGCACCAGCAGCCACAATCCGGGACTAGGAAATGAGCAGTTCTTC
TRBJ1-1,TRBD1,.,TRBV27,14,CASSLTGGNTEAFF,TGTGCCAGCAGTTTGACAGGGGGGAACACTGAAGCTTTCTTT
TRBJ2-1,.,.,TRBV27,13,CASIGPSGHEQFF,TGTGCCAGCATAGGCCCTTCTGGCCATGAGCAGTTCTTC
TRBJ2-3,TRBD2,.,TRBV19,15,CASMEWEGGTDTQYF,TGTGCCAGTATGGAGTGGGAGGGCGGTACAGATACGCAGTATTTT
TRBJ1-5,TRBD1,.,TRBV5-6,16,CASSLRDRGSNQPQHF,TGTGCCAGCAGCTTAAGGGACAGGGGATCGAATCAGCCCCAGCATTTT
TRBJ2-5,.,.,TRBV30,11,CAWGPSETQYF,TGTGCCTGGGGACCATCGGAGACCCAGTACTTC
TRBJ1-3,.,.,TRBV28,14,CASSSRNSGNTIYF,TGTGCCAGCAGCTCTCGTAACTCTGGAAACACCATATATTTT
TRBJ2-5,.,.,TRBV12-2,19,CASRYRGSGSSPLKETQYF,TGTGCAAGTCGTTACAGAGGGTCCGGGAGCTCGCCCCTCAAAGAGACCCAGTACTTC
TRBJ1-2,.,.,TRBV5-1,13,CASSLEDIYGYTF,TGCGCCAGCAGCCTGGAGGACATCTATGGCTACACCTTC
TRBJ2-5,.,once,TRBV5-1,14,CASSGGSTAETQYF,TGCGCCAGCTCCGGCGGAAGTACCGCCGAGACCCAGTACTTC
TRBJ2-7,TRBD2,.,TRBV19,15,CASSSLAGGSYEQYF,TGTGCCAGTAGTTCCTTAGCGGGAGGTTCCTACGAGCAGTACTTC
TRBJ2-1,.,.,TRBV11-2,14,CASSLRTNDNEQFF,TGTGCCAGCAGCTTACGGACTAACGACAATGAGCAGTTCTTC
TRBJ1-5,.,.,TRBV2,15,CASTNSGTNNQPQHF,TGTGCCAGCACTAACTCCGGGACGAACAATCAGCCCCAGCATTTT
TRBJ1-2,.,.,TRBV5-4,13,CASSLAQGFGYTF,TGTGCCAGCAGCTTGGCCCAGGGATTTGGCTACACCTTC
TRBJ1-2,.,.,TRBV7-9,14,CASSSYNREVGYTF,TGTGCCAGCAGCTCGTATAACAGGGAAGTGGGCTACACCTTC
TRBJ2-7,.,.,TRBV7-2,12,CASSSPGREQYF,TGTGCCAGCAGCTCCCCTGGACGCGAGCAGTACTTC
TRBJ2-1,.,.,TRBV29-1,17,CSVEDPGTFSSYNEQFF,TGCAGCGTTGAAGATCCGGGCACGTTTAGCTCCTACAATGAGCAGTTCTTC
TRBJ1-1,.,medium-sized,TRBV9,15,CASSVGGSWNTEAFF,TGTGCCAGCAGCGTAGGAGGGTCCTGGAACACTGAAGCTTTCTTT
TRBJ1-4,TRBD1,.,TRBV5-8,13,CASSSRGREKLFF,TGTGCCAGCAGCTCCAGGGGGCGCGAAAAACTGTTTTTT
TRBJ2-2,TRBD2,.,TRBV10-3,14,CASGGGLNTGELFF,TGTGCATCCGGGGGGGGTCTGAACACCGGGGAGCTGTTTTTT
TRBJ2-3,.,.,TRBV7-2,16,CASSLKTGDSTDTQYF,TGTGCCAGCAGCTTAAAGACTGGGGACAGCACAGATACGCAGTATTTT
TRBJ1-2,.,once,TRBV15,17,CATSSMRGCGKTYGYTF,TGTGCCACCAGCTCGATGCGAGGGTGTGGAAAGACCTATGGCTACACCTTC
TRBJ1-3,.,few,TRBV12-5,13,CASGGGSGNTIYF,TGTGCTAGTGGTGGGGGATCTGGAAACACCATATATTTT
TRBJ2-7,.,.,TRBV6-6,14,CASSPTGATYEQYF,TGTGCCAGCAGTCCCACGGGGGCGACCTACGAGCAGTACTTC
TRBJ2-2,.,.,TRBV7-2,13,CASSGARAGELFF,TGTGCCAGCAGCGGGGCAAGGGCCGGGGAGCTGTTTTTT
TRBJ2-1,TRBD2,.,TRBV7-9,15,CATLGLAGVYNEQFF,TGTGCCACCTTGGGACTAGCGGGAGTCTACAATGAGCAGTTCTTC
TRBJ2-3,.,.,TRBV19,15,CASSPLLGGTDTQYF,TGTGCCAGTAGTCCCCTGTTAGGTGGGACAGATACGCAGTATTTT
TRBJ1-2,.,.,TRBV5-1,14,CASSLPHDYYGYTF,TGCGCCAGCAGCTTACCACACGATTACTATGGCTACACCTTC
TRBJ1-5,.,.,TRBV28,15,CASYRRAIGDQPQHF,TGTGCCAGCTATCGCCGGGCTATCGGGGATCAGCCCCAGCATTTT
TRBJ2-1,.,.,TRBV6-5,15,CASSRSISSYNEQFF,TGTGCCAGCAGTAGAAGTATTAGCTCCTACAATGAGCAGTTCTTC
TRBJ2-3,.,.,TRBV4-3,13,CASSRDSTDTQYF,TGCGCCAGCAGCCGCGACAGCACAGATACGCAGTATTTT
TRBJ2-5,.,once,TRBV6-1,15,CASSGDGRAWETQYF,TGTGCCAGCAGTGGGGACGGGCGAGCTTGGGAGACCCAGTACTTC
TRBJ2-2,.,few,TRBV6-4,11,CATREAGELFF,TGTGCCACGAGGGAGGCCGGGGAGCTGTTTTTT
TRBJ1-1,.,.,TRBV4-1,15,CASSQVPGSWTEAFF,TGCGCCAGCAGCCAAGTTCCGGGATCCTGGACTGAAGCTTTCTTT
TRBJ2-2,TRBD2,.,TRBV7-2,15,CASSWSGANTGELFF,TGTGCCAGCAGCTGGAGCGGGGCTAACACCGGGGAGCTGTTTTTT
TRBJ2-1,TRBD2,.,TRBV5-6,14,CASSYGLAGGEQFF,TGTGCCAGCAGCTACGGACTAGCGGGAGGTGAGCAGTTCTTC
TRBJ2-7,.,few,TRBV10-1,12,CASAEFAYEQYF,TGCGCCAGCGCCGAGTTCGCCTACGAGCAGTACTTC
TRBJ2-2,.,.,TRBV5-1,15,CASSLDRSDTGELFF,TGCGCCAGCAGCTTGGACCGATCAGACACCGGGGAGCTGTTTTTT
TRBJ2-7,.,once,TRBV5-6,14,CASSSLTNPYEQYF,TGTGCCAGCAGCTCACTGACTAACCCTTACGAGCAGTACTTC
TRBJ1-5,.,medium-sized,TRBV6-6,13,CASAPGEYQPQHF,TGTGCCAGCGCCCCAGGGGAATACCAGCCCCAGCATTTT
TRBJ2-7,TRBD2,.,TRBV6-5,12,CATRTSGYEQYF,TGTGCCACCCGGACTAGCGGCTACGAGCAGTACTTC